The entry below describes one TCR beta chain. Antigen: not known. V lost 2 bases and J 4 bases, leaving 11 bases between the germline ends. Germline V gene lookup returns CDR1 MGHRA and CDR2 YSYEKL. The CDR3 is made up of 15 amino acids. This specimen belongs to a study of T cell repertoires in cytomegalovirus infection. At the level of the study: Newly reported HLA-C-restricted and thoroughly characterized HLA-B-restricted CMV epitopes were employed. Public signatures in TCR beta pointed to CMV infection and matching HLA type. Whole-study results and caveats: The cumulative frequency of public TCR beta families distinguished individuals who carried CMV together with the relevant HLA. CMV-specific TCR beta clonotypes restricted by HLA-C dominated the ex vivo response.

A single record per CDR3 protein comes from TCRdb applying MiXCR to the reads. The data show about a million distinct CDR3 sequences, roughly 31% seen once. The chain couples TRBV4-1 to TRBJ1-4, with D possibly TRBD1 on 5 matching bases. The sequencing here drew on cultured CD8+ T cells from PBMCs, taken from culture after CMV antigen stimulation. The TCR originated in a human donor in good health (CMV status not recorded). Some clones in this sample may be carry-over from other donors' samples. Here the CDR3 DNA reads TGCGCCAGCAGCCAAACGTGGGGGATTAATGAAAAACTGTTTTTT. Translation gives CASSQTWGINEKLFF.